A single sample is the source of the 6 T cell receptor beta chains below, sequenced in a study of blood T cell repertoires in COVID-19. Profiled with immunoSEQ multiplex PCR; TCRdb holds only in-frame clones, not every one. The profile shows 150,000 to 200,000 clones, around 89% of them singletons. Sequenced: PBMCs or T cells enriched from blood (not recorded which). The receptors stem from a woman between 18 and 29 years old who had recovered from COVID-19.

This clone was observed once. The gene calls are TRBV7-9 and TRBJ2-1, with D maybe TRBD2 (6 bases). The CDR3 runs 15 residues. Germline CDR1 reads SEHNR; CDR2 reads FQNEAQ (reference sequence). The ends were cut back, 6 bases at V and 5 bases at J, with 17 bases in the middle. CDR3 sequence reads: CASRSLAPANNEQFF. Here the CDR3 DNA reads TGTGCCAGCAGGTCCCTAGCGCCGGCGAACAATGAGCAGTTCTTC.

This chain links TRBV11-2 with TRBJ1-3; possibly TRBD1 for D (6 bases). V gave up 3 bases and J gave up 0 bases, with 9 bases separating them. Germline CDR1 is SGHAT and CDR2 is FQNNGV. The CDR3 totals 15 residues. The DNA for the CDR3 is TGTGCCAGCAGCTTGGACAGAGGCTCTGGAAACACCATATATTTT. Encoded protein: CASSLDRGSGNTIYF.

Only a few counts were recorded for this clone. This rearrangement joins TRBV5-4 to TRBJ2-2; a weak D match, TRBD2 (6 bases). This CDR3 is 15 amino acids long. V lost 1 base and J 0 bases, leaving 7 bases between the germline ends. Germline assignment: CDR1 SGHNT and CDR2 YYREEE (reference sequence). The CDR3 nucleotides read TGTGCCAGCAGCTTGCCGGGAGCGAACACCGGGGAGCTGTTTTTT. It codes for CASSLPGANTGELFF.

The V and J genes are TRBV6-6 and TRBJ1-3; 7 nucleotides match TRBD1. The CDR3 is 16 residues long. The germline CDR1 and CDR2 sequences are MNHNY and SVGAGI (reference sequence). V lost 6 bases, J lost 2 bases, and 10 bases stayed unmatched. CDR3 protein: CASRPDPGGAGNTIYF. As DNA, the CDR3 is TGTGCCAGCAGGCCTGACCCAGGGGGAGCTGGAAACACCATATATTTT.

CDR3 sequence (DNA): TGTGCCAGCAGCTTAACGGGTCGGGAGAGCCAGTTCTTC. Translation gives CASSLTGRESQFF. The chain joins TRBV7-9 to TRBJ2-1, with D maybe TRBD2 (6 bases). Per germline, CDR1 SEHNR and CDR2 FQNEAQ (reference sequence). Trimming removed 2 bases from V and 13 bases from J, with 15 bases in between. This CDR3 contains 13 residues.

V gene TRBV30 combines with J gene TRBJ1-6, with D unresolved. The CDR3 sequence is 13 residues long. Germline V CDR1 and CDR2: GTSNPN, SVGIG (reference sequence). The V end lost 2 bases, the J end lost 8 bases, and 10 bases lay between the germline ends. The CDR3 region is CAWSPGGDSPLHF. CDR3 bases: TGTGCCTGGAGTCCAGGCGGGGATTCACCCCTCCACTTT.